What follows is one T cell receptor (beta chain) and its context. In its sample, this clone was seen many times. No cognate antigen has been identified for it. The DNA ends 3 residues before the CDR3 does, and the rest of the CDR3 is filled in from the germline J gene. These data belong to a study of T cell clonality in common variable immunodeficiency (dated by TCRdb to about 2015). Findings and caveats that apply to the study as a whole: Reportedly, TCRbeta sequences from CVID had fewer deletions and N-nucleotide insertions, and highly modified clones with 13 or more V deletions were absent from CVID. Patient heterogeneity within the CVID cohort put limits on correlating repertoire features with clinical complications. According to the authors, finding the cause of the higher clonality in CVID would require sequencing the repertoires of T cell subpopulations. TCRbeta clonality was higher in CVID subjects than in healthy controls (t-test p = 0.018), and the increase was most characteristic of about a third of subjects. CVID subjects shared fewer TCRbeta clones with each other than healthy controls did (p < 0.0001). Although equal DNA input was used, an average of about 75,000 unique sequences per sample was obtained for controls, compared with approximately 30,000 for CVID samples.

The CDR3 spans 15 residues, from the cysteine through the phenylalanine. The 36 bases shown cover part of the CDR3, and their frame starts at base 1. V is trimmed back by 6 bases and J by 2 bases, and the junction contains 4 bases that no gene match accounts for. CDR1 is given as MDHEN and CDR2 as SYDVKM, both from the germline V gene. For sequencing, equivalent amounts of genomic DNA were input from CVID and control samples. For every sample, a 60 bp segment covering the rearranged TCRbeta CDR3 region was amplified and then sequenced. TCRbeta amplification used the immunoSEQ assay, a bias-corrected multiplex PCR with high-throughput sequencing. Per the source publication's procedure: Every unique nucleotide sequence was considered a clone and was annotated with V, D and J genes, copy number and frequency. Sequences were labeled productive if in frame, and non-productive if out of frame or containing stop codons. As previously described, clonality was computed from Shannon's entropy. The predicted amino acid sequences of productive clones were used to derive the mean CDR3 Kyte-Doolittle hydropathy. Scaled V gene usage was hierarchically clustered using Manhattan distance and complete linkage with the R hclust function. To assess clone sharing by CDR3 amino acid sequence, 12 repertoires per group were resampled over 100 rounds. The repertoires were screened for 60 to 85 published EBV-specific TCRbeta sequences and some 230 published CMV-specific TCRbeta sequences. A couple of CVID samples that yielded fewer than 10,000 sequences were excluded from the analysis, so around 38 CVID repertoires were retained. The table was pulled from immuneACCESS by TCRdb, which kept in-frame rearrangements only. Such tables lose some clones; where checked, under half of the loss comes from unresolved V genes, and the rest has no known cause. V, J and clone size were drawn from that table, and D and trimming were deduced from the DNA. The table records roughly 60,000 clones for this sample, and not one of them appears only once. The ten largest account for over 1.5% of the sample.

Predominantly Caucasian heritage was noted among both the CVID patients and the healthy controls. From each donor, roughly 5 to 9 ml of heparinized peripheral whole blood was collected. Genomic DNA from adults with common variable immune deficiency (CVID) and from healthy adult controls was the source for sequencing TCRbeta CDR3 repertoires. There were 22 healthy adult volunteers in the control group (12 female and 10 or so male), ranging in age from roughly 23 to 70 years, with a mean age of roughly 35. Diluted blood was subjected to density centrifugation over Hypaque 1077 or Ficoll-Paque for isolation of peripheral blood mononuclear cells. Genomic DNA was obtained from unsorted mononuclear cells through either Qiagen column purification or a centrifugation-based method.

The chain is made from TRBV28 and TRBJ1-6; 7 central bases correspond to TRBD1. Sequencing input: peripheral blood mononuclear cells. The TCR originated in a person aged 18 to 75 in good health. The CDR3 loop reads CASREGAPYNSPLHF. The sequenced CDR3 bases are TGTGCCAGCAGGGAGGGGGCGCCCTATAATTCACCC.